This T cell receptor beta chain was sequenced for a study of T cell responses to AZD1222 COVID-19 vaccine. Produced via immunoSEQ multiplex PCR; TCRdb's table is partial and in-frame only. The sample shows around 150,000 clones, around 88% of them seen only once. This clone was seen a single time. Its antigen remains unknown. Overall study findings and caveats: After the peak T cell response, and only then, were repertoires sampled. Among the donors, most were white British and more were female, and clonal diversity was possibly underestimated.

Germline loops: CDR1 SGDLS, CDR2 YYNGEE. The CDR3 runs to 15 residues. Trimming cost V 4 bases and J 5 bases; bases outside gene matches: 9. This chain links TRBV9 with TRBJ2-5; 9 bases are shared with TRBD1. This clonotype originated in an adult in good health. This specimen consisted of peripheral blood, obtained on day 0 of MenACWY control vaccination. CDR3 sequence (DNA): TGTGCCAGCAGCCCCCGAAGGACAGGGGTGGAGACCCAGTACTTC. It specifies CASSPRRTGVETQYF. The full variable domain, completed using reference TRBV9 and TRBJ2-5, is DSGVTQTPKHLITATGQRVTLRCSPRSGDLSVYWYQQSLDQGLQFLIQYYNGEERAKGNILERFSAQQFPDLHSELNLSSLELGDSALYFCASSPRRTGVETQYFGPGTRLLVL.